This is a list of T cell receptor beta chains from one sample in a study of T cells in Graves' hyperthyroidism and ophthalmopathy. TCRdb reprocessed the multiplex PCR reads with MiXCR, giving one entry per CDR3 protein. The sample consists of 250,000 to 300,000 distinct CDR3 sequences, roughly 19% of them appearing once. The specimen sequenced was blood. These receptors were collected from a man aged 45-65 years with Graves' ophthalmopathy. CDR3s include the opening cysteine and the closing phenylalanine or tryptophan. Fields, in order: clone size, V gene, D gene, J gene, CDR3 DNA, CDR3 protein. The D gene is left open where the match is weak. Part of the rows lack a size; the others show once, few, many or a class for expanded clones.

>few|TRBV7-3|TRBD1|TRBJ2-6
TGTGCCAGCAGCCCGACAGGGGTCTACTCTGGGGCCAACGTCCTGACTTTC
CASSPTGVYSGANVLTF
>many|TRBV6-5|NA|TRBJ1-1
TGTGCCAGCAGTTACTCTAGATTCGATGTAAAAACTGAAGCTTTCTTT
CASSYSRFDVKTEAFF
>many|TRBV20-1|NA|TRBJ2-5
TGCAGTGCTAGAGATTTCCGAGTACAAGAGACCCAGTACTTC
CSARDFRVQETQYF
>few|TRBV4-1|NA|TRBJ2-1
TGCGCCAGCAGCCCGAGTATCGCAGGCTCCTACAATGAGCAGTTCTTC
CASSPSIAGSYNEQFF
>many|TRBV2|TRBD2|TRBJ2-1
TGTGCCAGCGGGGGGACTAGCGGGCTCTCCTACAATGAGCAGTTCTTC
CASGGTSGLSYNEQFF
>many|TRBV2|NA|TRBJ1-1
TGTGCCAGCGCACGGGATCCCATGGGGCAAGCTTTCTTT
CASARDPMGQAFF
>few|TRBV28|NA|TRBJ2-7
TGTGCCAGCAGTCCCCTAGTGGGGGACGGGCAGTACTTC
CASSPLVGDGQYF
>NA|TRBV28|TRBD1|TRBJ1-6
TGTGCCAGCAGCTTAACCGGGACAGGGGCGAATTCACCCCTCCACTTT
CASSLTGTGANSPLHF
>NA|TRBV6-1|NA|TRBJ2-1
TGTGCCAGCAGTGAGTTGGGCACCTACAATGAGCAGTTCTTC
CASSELGTYNEQFF
>many|TRBV30|NA|TRBJ2-7
TGTGCCTGGAGTGTAGGCAGGGTAGGCGAGCAGTACTTC
CAWSVGRVGEQYF
>NA|TRBV5-6|NA|TRBJ2-7
TGTGCCAGCAGCTTTTATAAGGTGGGAGGACCTACCGAGCAGTACTTC
CASSFYKVGGPTEQYF
>many|TRBV12-3/TRBV12-4|NA|TRBJ2-2
TGTGCCAGCACGGGGCAGAGAGGGAGTGGCACCGGGGAGCTGTTTTTT
CASTGQRGSGTGELFF
>few|TRBV14|NA|TRBJ2-7
TGTGCCAGCAGCCACTCTAATTTTCGGGGCGGAATAGAAAAGCAGTACTTC
CASSHSNFRGGIEKQYF
>NA|TRBV5-1|NA|TRBJ2-3
TGCGCCAGCAGCCCGACGGAACCTAGCACAGATACGCAGTATTTT
CASSPTEPSTDTQYF
>many|TRBV20-1|NA|TRBJ1-1
TGCAGTGCCCGGGGACTTAACACTGAAGCTTTCTTT
CSARGLNTEAFF
>NA|TRBV20-1|NA|TRBJ1-2
TGCAGTGCTTCGTCAGCAAGGGGGGACCCCTATGGCTACACCTTC
CSASSARGDPYGYTF
>NA|TRBV6-1|TRBD1|TRBJ1-4
TGTGCCAGCAGTACAAACTTGGACAGGGGTAATGAAAAACTGTTTTTT
CASSTNLDRGNEKLFF
>many|TRBV5-5|NA|TRBJ2-1
TGTGCCAGCAGCACCCGACTAGATAATGAGCAGTTCTTC
CASSTRLDNEQFF
>NA|TRBV27|NA|TRBJ2-2
TGTGCCAGCGGTCAGTCCGGGGAGCTGTTTTTT
CASGQSGELFF
>many|TRBV2|TRBD2|TRBJ2-3
TGTGCCCCCGCGCCGGGAGGCCGACCAGATACGCAGTATTTT
CAPAPGGRPDTQYF
>many|TRBV2|NA|TRBJ2-1
TGTGCCAGCAGGGCCCCCGGGACATCCTACAATGAGCAGTTCTTC
CASRAPGTSYNEQFF
>NA|TRBV2|TRBD2|TRBJ2-1
TGTGCCATCCCGGGGGGGGGGCCGAAGTTCTTC
CAIPGGGPKFF
>NA|TRBV7-9|TRBD1|TRBJ1-5
TGTGCCAGCAGCTTAGAGGGACAGGGGACACAGCCCCAGCATTTT
CASSLEGQGTQPQHF
>few|TRBV20-1|NA|TRBJ2-2
TGCAGTGCTAGACTTGGAACAAACACCGGGGAGCTGTTTTTT
CSARLGTNTGELFF
>many|TRBV10-3|TRBD1|TRBJ1-1
TGTGCCATCAGTCCGGACAGGGCCAATTCAGGGGGTACTGAAGCTTTCTTT
CAISPDRANSGGTEAFF
>NA|TRBV15|TRBD2|TRBJ2-1
TGTGCCACCAACGATTGGTCGGCTAGCGGGAGTAATGAGCAGTTCTTC
CATNDWSASGSNEQFF
>many|TRBV2|NA|TRBJ1-5
TGTGCCAGCAGCAACAGGGTCGTGGCGAATCAGCCCCAGCATTTT
CASSNRVVANQPQHF
>few|TRBV20-1|TRBD1|TRBJ2-6
TGCAGTGCTCCCGGGACAGGGGCTGGGGCCAACGTCCTGACTTTC
CSAPGTGAGANVLTF
>NA|TRBV4-1|NA|TRBJ2-7
TGCGCCAGCAGCCAAGAGAAGACTAGGTCCATATACGAGCAGTACTTC
CASSQEKTRSIYEQYF
>few|TRBV29-1|TRBD1|TRBJ1-3
TGCAGCGTTGACACAGGGGGCAGAAACACCATATATTTT
CSVDTGGRNTIYF
>NA|TRBV7-2|NA|TRBJ2-7
TGTGCCAGCAGCCAACGTCTAGGGGGTTACGAGCAGTACTTC
CASSQRLGGYEQYF
>NA|TRBV24-1|TRBD2|TRBJ2-3
TGTGCCACCAGTGACACCACTAGCGGGAGGCCCTCTGGCGAGCAGTATTTT
CATSDTTSGRPSGEQYF
>few|TRBV12-3/TRBV12-4|NA|TRBJ1-1
TGTGCCAGTCGCAAGGGGGGTAACACTGAAGCTTTCTTT
CASRKGGNTEAFF
>few|TRBV28|NA|TRBJ2-7
TGTGCCAGCAGCGTGTGGGGGGAGTTGGAATTTTGCGAGCAGTACTTC
CASSVWGELEFCEQYF
>NA|TRBV6-2/TRBV6-3|NA|TRBJ2-7
TGTGCCAGCAGTTACCTGGCGCGAACCTACGAGCAGTACTTC
CASSYLARTYEQYF
>few|TRBV7-9|NA|TRBJ2-5
TGTGCCAGCAGCTTATGGGCGTCGGCCCAGTACTTC
CASSLWASAQYF
>NA|TRBV6-1|NA|TRBJ2-1
TGTGCCAGCAGTCCTCAAGGGGACTCCTACAATGAGCAGTTCTTC
CASSPQGDSYNEQFF
>many|TRBV20-1|NA|TRBJ1-6
TGCAGTGCTAGGGTGATGGGTACCTATAATTCACCCCTCCACTTT
CSARVMGTYNSPLHF
>few|TRBV29-1|NA|TRBJ1-1
TGCAGCGTTGGGGTCACAGGGTGGGACACTGAAGCTTTCTTT
CSVGVTGWDTEAFF
>few|TRBV20-1|TRBD1|TRBJ2-7
TGCAGTGCCACGGGACAGGGAACCTACGAGCAGTACTTC
CSATGQGTYEQYF
>NA|TRBV28|NA|TRBJ2-3
TGTGCCAGCATTGCTACAGATACGCAGTATTTT
CASIATDTQYF
>once|TRBV7-9|TRBD2|TRBJ2-7
TGTGCCAGCAGCCAAGGACTAGATTGGTACGAGCAGTACTTC
CASSQGLDWYEQYF
>many|TRBV2|TRBD2|TRBJ2-1
TGTGCCAGCAGTACCGGACTAGGTTTGAACAATGAGCAGTTCTTC
CASSTGLGLNNEQFF
>few|TRBV5-1|NA|TRBJ2-7
TGCGCCAGCAGCTTGGGAGGTTCATTAGGGGAGCAGTACTTC
CASSLGGSLGEQYF
>many|TRBV7-8|NA|TRBJ1-5
TGTGCCAGCAGCTTAGCACCAGGGAATCAGCCCCAGCATTTT
CASSLAPGNQPQHF
>NA|TRBV14|NA|TRBJ2-1
TGTGCCAGCAGCCCGCACAGGGCCCATAACAATGAGCAGTTCTTC
CASSPHRAHNNEQFF
>NA|TRBV6-1|NA|TRBJ2-7
TGTGCCAGCACCCCGGGAGCGCTCTCCTACGAGCAGTACTTC
CASTPGALSYEQYF
>many|TRBV18|NA|TRBJ1-1
TGTGCCAGCTCACCGGTAGGGGGCACTGAAGCTTTCTTT
CASSPVGGTEAFF
>NA|TRBV27|TRBD1|TRBJ2-7
TGTGCCAGCGGGGGACAGGGGGCCTACGAGCAGTACTTC
CASGGQGAYEQYF
>NA|TRBV5-1|TRBD1|TRBJ1-2
TGCGCCAGCAGCCTCCGGACAGGGAACACGGCATCCGCCGGCTACACCTTC
CASSLRTGNTASAGYTF
>once|TRBV20-1|TRBD1|TRBJ1-3
TGCAGTGCCCCCGGGACAGCTGGAAACACCATATATTTT
CSAPGTAGNTIYF
>NA|TRBV24-1|TRBD1|TRBJ2-7
TGTGCCACCAGTGCACCCCCGGACAGGGCGCGATCCTACGAGCAGTACTTC
CATSAPPDRARSYEQYF
>many|TRBV11-2|NA|TRBJ2-2
TGTGCCAGCAGCTCCGACCCGGGACTCCCCGGGGAGCTGTTTTTT
CASSSDPGLPGELFF
>few|TRBV28|NA|TRBJ2-3
TGTGCCAGCAGTTTATTAGCACAGGGCACCGATACGCAGTATTTT
CASSLLAQGTDTQYF
>NA|TRBV6-5|NA|TRBJ2-3
TGTGCCAGCAGTTACTATCCAGCTAGTACAACAGATACGCAGTATTTT
CASSYYPASTTDTQYF
>NA|TRBV27|NA|TRBJ1-1
TGTGCCAGCAGTTTATCCCCACAGGGCAGCACTGAAGCTTTCTTT
CASSLSPQGSTEAFF
>many|TRBV9|NA|TRBJ1-1
TGTGCCAGCAGCGTAGATGTGGCAGGGGACACTGAAGCTTTCTTT
CASSVDVAGDTEAFF
>NA|TRBV15|NA|TRBJ2-3
TGTGCCACCAGCAGGGGATCCCACCCGAGCACAGATACGCAGTATTTT
CATSRGSHPSTDTQYF
>NA|TRBV30|NA|TRBJ1-5
TGTGCCTGGCTCCCAAAAGACAGGAGCCGGGGTCAGCCCCAGCATTTT
CAWLPKDRSRGQPQHF